This T cell receptor (beta chain) derives from a study of OX40 agonist ivuxolimab in advanced cancers. Peripheral blood came from all dose cohorts at three timepoints. CDR3 length: 12 residues. CDR1 and CDR2 from the germline V gene are SNHLY and FYNNEI. V lost 8 bases and J lost 0; bases outside the gene matches: 1. In the case of this clone: Its antigen is not known.

Repertoires were generated with immunoSEQ multiplex PCR, while TCRdb's copy carries only in-frame clones and drops some. The repertoire holds under 45,000 clones, with around 81% as singletons. Findings and limits, study-wide: At 0.1 to 3.0 mg/kg, CD4+ and CD8+ blood T cells expanded clonally by week 6. Among the lowest peripheral clonal expansion occurred in 0.1-3.0 mg/kg partial responders.

The origin of this receptor is an adult with an advanced solid tumor such as melanoma, head and neck, liver or kidney cancer. V and J are TRBV2 and TRBJ2-7; 7 bases are a match to TRBD2. The sample here was CD4+ or CD8+ T cells sorted from blood, taken in a trial of the OX40 agonist ivuxolimab. The CDR3 bases are TGTGCCAGCCGGGACTACTCCTACGAGCAGTACTTC. Translated: CASRDYSYEQYF.